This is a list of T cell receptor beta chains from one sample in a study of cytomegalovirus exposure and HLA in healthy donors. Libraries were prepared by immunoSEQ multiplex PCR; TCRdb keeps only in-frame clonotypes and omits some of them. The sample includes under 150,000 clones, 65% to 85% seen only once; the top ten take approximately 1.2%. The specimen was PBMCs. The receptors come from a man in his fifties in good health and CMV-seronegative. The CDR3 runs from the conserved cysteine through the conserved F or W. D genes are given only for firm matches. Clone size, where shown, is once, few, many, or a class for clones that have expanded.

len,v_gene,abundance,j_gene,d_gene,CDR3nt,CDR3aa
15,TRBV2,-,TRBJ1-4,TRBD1,TGTGCCAGCAGACCCGACAGGGCCGGTAATGAAAAACTGTTTTTT,CASRPDRAGNEKLFF
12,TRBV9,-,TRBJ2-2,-,TGTGCCAGCTCCAAAGGGGGCGGGGAGCTGTTTTTT,CASSKGGGELFF
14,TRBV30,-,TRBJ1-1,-,TGTGCCTGGAGTGTACGGCGGGTGAGCTCTGAAGCTTTCTTT,CAWSVRRVSSEAFF
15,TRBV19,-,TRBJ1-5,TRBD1,TGTGCCAGCCGACAGGGCCAAAATAGCAATCAGCCCCAGCATTTT,CASRQGQNSNQPQHF
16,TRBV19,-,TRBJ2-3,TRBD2,TGTGCCAGTAGTATAGGGGGACTACCCAGCACAGATACGCAGTATTTT,CASSIGGLPSTDTQYF
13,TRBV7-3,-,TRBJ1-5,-,TGTGCCAGCAGCTTTGACGGGAATCAGCCCCAGCATTTT,CASSFDGNQPQHF
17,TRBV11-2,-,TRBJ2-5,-,TGTGCCAGCAGCTTAGATCATCAATTGGAGGGCCAAGAGACCCAGTACTTC,CASSLDHQLEGQETQYF
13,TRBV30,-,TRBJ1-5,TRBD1,TGTGCCTGGACGCAGGGGGCAGGGCAGCCCCAGCATTTT,CAWTQGAGQPQHF
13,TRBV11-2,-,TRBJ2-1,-,TGTGCCAGCAGCCCCGGTAATGAGAATGAGCAGTTCTTC,CASSPGNENEQFF
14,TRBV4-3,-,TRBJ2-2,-,TGCGCCAGCAGCCGAGAGCGTTATACCGGGGAGCTGTTTTTT,CASSRERYTGELFF
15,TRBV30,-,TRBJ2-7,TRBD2,TGTGCCTGGAGTGTAGGACTAGCGGGCGGCTACGAGCAGTACTTC,CAWSVGLAGGYEQYF
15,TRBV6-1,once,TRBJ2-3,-,TGTGCCAGCAGTGGGTTGGAGGGAGGCGGAGATACGCAGTATTTT,CASSGLEGGGDTQYF
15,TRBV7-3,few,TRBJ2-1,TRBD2,TGTGCCAGCAGCTCGACTAGCGGGATCGCCAATGAGCAGTTCTTC,CASSSTSGIANEQFF
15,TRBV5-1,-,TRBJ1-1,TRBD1,TGCGCCAGCAGCTTGGAAGCGACAGGGGCCACTGAAGCTTTCTTT,CASSLEATGATEAFF
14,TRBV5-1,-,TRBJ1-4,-,TGCGCCAGCAGCTCAACATCGGGTGGTGAAAAACTGTTTTTT,CASSSTSGGEKLFF
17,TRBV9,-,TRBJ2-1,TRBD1,TGTGCCAGCAGCCCGGGGACAGGAAATATCCTCTACAATGAGCAGTTCTTC,CASSPGTGNILYNEQFF
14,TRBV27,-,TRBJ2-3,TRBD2,TGTGCCAGCGGAAGCGGGAGGGGCACAGATACGCAGTATTTT,CASGSGRGTDTQYF
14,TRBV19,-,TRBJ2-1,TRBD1,TGTGCCAGTAACCCGGGACAGTCCTACAATGAGCAGTTCTTC,CASNPGQSYNEQFF
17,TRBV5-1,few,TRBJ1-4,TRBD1,TGCGCCAGCAGCTTAGGCGGACAGGGAACCTTCAATGAAAAACTGTTTTTT,CASSLGGQGTFNEKLFF
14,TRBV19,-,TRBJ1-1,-,TGTGCCAGTAGCAGGGAGGGGGTGAACACTGAAGCTTTCTTT,CASSREGVNTEAFF
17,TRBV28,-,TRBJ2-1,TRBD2,TGTGCCAGCAGACATGGGACTAGCGGGAGGGTTAGGAATGAGCAGTTCTTC,CASRHGTSGRVRNEQFF
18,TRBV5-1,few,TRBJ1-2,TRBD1,TGCGCCAGCAGCAGTGGGGACAGGGTCTATCCGGACAACTATGGCTACACCTTC,CASSSGDRVYPDNYGYTF
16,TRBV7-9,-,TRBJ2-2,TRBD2,TGTGCCAGCAGCCCACTGGGGAGGGCCGTTACCGGGGAGCTGTTTTTT,CASSPLGRAVTGELFF
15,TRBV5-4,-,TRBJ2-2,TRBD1,TGTGCCAGCAGCCTTGGGACAGCACTCACCGGGGAGCTGTTTTTT,CASSLGTALTGELFF
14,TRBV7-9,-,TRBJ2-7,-,TGTGCCAGCAGCTTAGCGGGACTCTACTACGAGCAGTACTTC,CASSLAGLYYEQYF
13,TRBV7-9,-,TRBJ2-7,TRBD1,TGTGCCAGCAGCCGGACAGGGACCTACGAGCAGTACTTC,CASSRTGTYEQYF
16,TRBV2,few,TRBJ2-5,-,TGTGCCAGCAGTGAACCTAGTACCAGGGGTCAAGAGACCCAGTACTTC,CASSEPSTRGQETQYF
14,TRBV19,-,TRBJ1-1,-,TGTGCCAGTAGTGTCCGGCAGGGCAATGTGGCTACGGTCTTT,CASSVRQGNVATVF
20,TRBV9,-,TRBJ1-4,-,TGTGCCAGCAGCGTAGCTCCGGGCACAGGCCTACGTTTGAGTAATGAAAAACTGTTTTTT,CASSVAPGTGLRLSNEKLFF
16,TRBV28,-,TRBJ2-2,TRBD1,TGTGCCAGCAGCTCCGGACAGGTTGGGCGATACGGGGAGCTGTTTTTT,CASSSGQVGRYGELFF
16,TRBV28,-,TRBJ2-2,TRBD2,TGTGCCAGCAGTTTTGCGGGTGGCGGGAGGACCGGGGAGCTGTTTTTT,CASSFAGGGRTGELFF
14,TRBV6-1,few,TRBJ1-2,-,TGTGCCAGCAGTGGGCGACAGTTTAACTATGGCTACACCTTC,CASSGRQFNYGYTF
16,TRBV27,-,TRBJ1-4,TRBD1,TGTGCCAGCAGTTTATCCCCCCTCAGGGGGCAAGAAAAACTGTTTTTT,CASSLSPLRGQEKLFF
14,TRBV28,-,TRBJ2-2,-,TGTGCCAGCAGTTTTGGAGCAAACACCGGGGAGCTGTTTTTT,CASSFGANTGELFF
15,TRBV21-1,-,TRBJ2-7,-,TGTGCCAGCGGCGAGGGCGGGGGCCTGCCCAACGAGCAGTACTTC,CASGEGGGLPNEQYF
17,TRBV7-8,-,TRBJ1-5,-,TGTGCCAGCAGCTTAGTGCGGAGGGTAGGGGCCAATCAGCCCCAGCATTTT,CASSLVRRVGANQPQHF
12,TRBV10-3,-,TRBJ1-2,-,TGTGCCATCAGTGAGACGGGCTATGGCTACACCTTC,CAISETGYGYTF
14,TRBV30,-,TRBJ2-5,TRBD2,TGTGCCTGGAGTGGGGGACTAGCATCAGAGACCCAGTACTTC,CAWSGGLASETQYF
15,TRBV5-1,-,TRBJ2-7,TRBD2,TGCGCCAGCAGCTTGGTCCTAGCGGGGTTTGAAGAGCAGTACTTC,CASSLVLAGFEEQYF
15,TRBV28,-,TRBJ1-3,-,TGTGCCAGCAGTTTTGAGCGGTTCTCTGGAAACACCATATATTTT,CASSFERFSGNTIYF
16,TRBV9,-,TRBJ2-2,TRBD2,TGTGCCAGCAGCGTATCAGCGGGAGTGAACACCGGGGAGCTGTTTTTT,CASSVSAGVNTGELFF
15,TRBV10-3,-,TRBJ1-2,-,TGTGCCATCAGTGAGTCTTTCGGAGCTAACTATGGCTACACCTTC,CAISESFGANYGYTF
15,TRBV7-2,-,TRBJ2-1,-,TGTGCCAGCAGCTTTTCCCCTCTAGCCTACAATGAGCAGTTCTTC,CASSFSPLAYNEQFF
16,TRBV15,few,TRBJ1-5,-,TGTGCCACCAGCAGAGATCTGGAGCATCGGAATCAGCCCCAGCATTTT,CATSRDLEHRNQPQHF
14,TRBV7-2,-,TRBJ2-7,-,TGTGCCAGCAGCGCCGGGACTCGTGACTACGAGCAGTACTTC,CASSAGTRDYEQYF
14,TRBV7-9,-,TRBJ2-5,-,TGTGCCAGCAGCTCGTGGACAAATCAAGAGACCCAGTACTTC,CASSSWTNQETQYF
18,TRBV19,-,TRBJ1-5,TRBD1,TGTGCCAGTAGAACTAGGACAGGGATTAAACTGGACAATCAGCCCCAGCATTTT,CASRTRTGIKLDNQPQHF